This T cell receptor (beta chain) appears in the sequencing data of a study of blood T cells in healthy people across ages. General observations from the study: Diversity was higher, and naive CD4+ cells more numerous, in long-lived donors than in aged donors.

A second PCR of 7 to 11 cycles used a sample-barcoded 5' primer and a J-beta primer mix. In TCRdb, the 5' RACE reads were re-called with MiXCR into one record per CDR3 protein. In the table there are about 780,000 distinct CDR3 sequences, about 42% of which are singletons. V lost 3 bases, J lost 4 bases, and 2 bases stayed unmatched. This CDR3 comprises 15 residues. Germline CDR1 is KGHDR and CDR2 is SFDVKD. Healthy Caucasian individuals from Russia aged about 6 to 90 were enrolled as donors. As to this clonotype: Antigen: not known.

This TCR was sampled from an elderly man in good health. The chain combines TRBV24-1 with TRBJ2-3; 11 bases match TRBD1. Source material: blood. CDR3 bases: TGTGCCACCAGTGATCGGGACAGGGGGGCAGATACGCAGTATTTT. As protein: CATSDRDRGADTQYF.